What follows describes a single T cell receptor (beta chain). What this receptor recognizes is not known. Base qualities are not at hand, and no much larger clone is one base apart. The source of the sample is a study of untreated major depressive disorder (dated by TCRdb to the late 2010s). The study in broad terms: A cross-sectional case-control design was used to compare T cell phenotype and TCR repertoire between antidepressant-free major depressive disorder patients and individually matched non-depressed controls. Differences in Vbeta 5.1, Vbeta 11 and Vbeta 22 usage observed by flow cytometry in the whole cohort were followed up by sequencing.

Each depressed patient was pairwise matched to a non-depressed control for sex, age, current smoking status and body mass index. European descent was reported for all participants. Patients had a DSM-IV diagnosis of major depressive disorder with a Hamilton Rating Scale for Depression score of at least 18. Before enrollment, patients had taken no psychiatric medication, antidepressants included, for at least 8 weeks. Depression severity ranging from moderate to severe was represented among patients. Major medical conditions, Axis I/II comorbidities, regular medication or illicit drug use, and drinking over 100 g alcohol weekly were applied as exclusion criteria for all participants. About 30 ml of peripheral blood was collected into EDTA tubes from each participant. Thawed PBMCs underwent magnetic negative selection with the BD IMag Human CD4 T Lymphocyte Enrichment Set to purify CD4+ T cells. The CD4+ enrichment method typically yielded 90% to 95% purity as confirmed by flow cytometry. A subgroup of 5 or 6 case-control pairs, chosen blind to chemokine receptor expression and flow-cytometric repertoire skewing results, underwent TCRbeta sequencing. Every blood sample was taken in the morning at 8:00 a.m., after which PBMCs were separated out using Ficoll-Hypaque gradient centrifugation. PBMCs were gradually cooled to -80 degrees C for cryopreservation and then kept in liquid nitrogen until assay.

V loses 6 bases, J loses 0 bases, and the germline ends lie 35 bases apart. From cysteine to phenylalanine, the CDR3 is 22 amino acids long. Only the CDR3 DNA is retained, 66 bases long and in frame from the first base. CDR1 and CDR2 were assigned from the germline V gene as MDHEN and SYDVKM. What the authors observed across the whole study: Because of the strict matching and exclusion criteria, the study sample was comparatively small, which limits how generalizable the findings are. Higher TRBV05-01 (Vbeta 5.1) usage among CD4+ T cells of depressed patients compared with controls was confirmed by sequencing, with p = 0.040 in a one-tailed test. The top five TRBV05-01 clones in every sequenced subject were all private clones. In the sequencing data, TRBV25-01 and TRBV02-01 usage was found to follow the flow-cytometry pattern, although statistical significance was not reached. For the sequencing comparisons, planned one-tailed tests were run on just three Vbeta families that had been chosen in advance.

The Qiagen DNeasy Blood and Tissue Kit was used to extract total genomic DNA from purified CD4+ T cells. Amplification and sequencing of the TCRbeta CDR3 region, as defined according to IMGT, were carried out with immunoSEQ immunosequencing protocols. The study's processing was this. The immunoSEQ service preprocessed the raw sequence data to correct PCR and sequencing errors. Data were loaded into the immunoSEQ Analyzer and further analyzed with VDJtools v1.0.7. The paired Wilcoxon signed-rank test was applied to assess differences between patients and controls. TCRdb took over this immuneACCESS table, retaining in-frame rearrangements with V and J assigned. Such tables are incomplete; in checked studies, under half of the missing clones stem from an unresolved V gene, and the remainder is unexplained. V, J and clone size are taken as reported in that table, and D and trimming were inferred from the DNA itself. In this sample the table shows more than 25,000 clones, roughly nine tenths of which occur a single time. Over 0.6% of the sample rests with the top ten.

Sequencing was done on a sample of CD4+ T cells from PBMCs. The chain is assembled from TRBV28 and TRBJ1-1, with TRBD1 perhaps the D gene, on 5 matching bases. This TCR was recovered from a woman aged 25 to 39 with major depressive disorder. For the CDR3, the sequence is CASRLSNLGLWHLVAVNTEAFF. Read as DNA, the sequence is TGTGCCAGCAGACTCTCCAATTTGGGGCTCTGGCATTTGGTGGCGGTGAACACTGAAGCTTTCTTT.